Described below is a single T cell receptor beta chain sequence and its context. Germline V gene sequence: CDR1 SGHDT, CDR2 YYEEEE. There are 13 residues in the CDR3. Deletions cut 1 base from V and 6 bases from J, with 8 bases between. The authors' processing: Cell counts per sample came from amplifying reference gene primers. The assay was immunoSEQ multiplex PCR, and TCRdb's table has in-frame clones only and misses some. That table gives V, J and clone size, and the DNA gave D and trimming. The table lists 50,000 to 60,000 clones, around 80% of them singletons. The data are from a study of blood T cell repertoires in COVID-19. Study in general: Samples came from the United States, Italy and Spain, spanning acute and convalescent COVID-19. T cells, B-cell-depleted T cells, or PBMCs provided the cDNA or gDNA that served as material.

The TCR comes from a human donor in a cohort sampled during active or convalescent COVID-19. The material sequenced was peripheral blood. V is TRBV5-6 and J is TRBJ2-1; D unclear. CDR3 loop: CASSLFMANEQFF. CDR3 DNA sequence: TGTGCCAGCAGCTTGTTTATGGCCAATGAGCAGTTCTTC.